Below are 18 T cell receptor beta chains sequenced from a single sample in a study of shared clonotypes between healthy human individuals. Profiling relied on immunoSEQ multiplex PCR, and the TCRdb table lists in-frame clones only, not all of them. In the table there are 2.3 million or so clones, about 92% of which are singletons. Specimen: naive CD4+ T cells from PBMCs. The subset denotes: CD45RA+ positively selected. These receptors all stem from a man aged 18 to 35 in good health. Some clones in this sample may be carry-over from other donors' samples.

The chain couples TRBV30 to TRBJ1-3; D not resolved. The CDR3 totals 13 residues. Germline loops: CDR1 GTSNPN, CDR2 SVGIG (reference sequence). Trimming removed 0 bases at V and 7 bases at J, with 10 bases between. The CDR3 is CAWSVLQRNTIYF. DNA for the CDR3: TGTGCCTGGAGTGTTTTGCAACGGAACACCATATATTTT. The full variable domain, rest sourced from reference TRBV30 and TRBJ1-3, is SQTIHQWPATLVQPVGSPLSLECTVEGTSNPNLYWYRQAAGRGLQLLFYSVGIGQISSEVPQNLSASRPQDRQFILSSKKLLLSDSGFYLCAWSVLQRNTIYFGEGSWLTVV.

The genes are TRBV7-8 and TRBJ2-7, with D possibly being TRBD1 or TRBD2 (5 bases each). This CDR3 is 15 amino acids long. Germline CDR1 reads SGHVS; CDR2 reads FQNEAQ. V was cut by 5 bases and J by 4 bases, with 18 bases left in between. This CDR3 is CASSLRDGSVYEQYF. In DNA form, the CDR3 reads TGTGCCAGCAGCCTCCGGGACGGATCCGTTTACGAGCAGTACTTC. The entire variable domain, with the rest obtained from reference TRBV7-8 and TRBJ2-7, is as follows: GAGVSQSPRYKVAKRGQDVALRCDPISGHVSLFWYQQALGQGPEFLTYFQNEAQLDKSGLPSDRFFAERPEGSVSTLKIQRTQQEDSAVYLCASSLRDGSVYEQYFGPGTRLTVT.

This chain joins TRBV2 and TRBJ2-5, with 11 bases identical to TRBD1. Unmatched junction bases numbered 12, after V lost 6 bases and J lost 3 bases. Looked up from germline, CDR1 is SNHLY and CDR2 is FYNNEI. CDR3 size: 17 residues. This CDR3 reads CASRVGQGAQPKETQYF. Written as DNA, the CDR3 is TGTGCCAGCAGAGTAGGACAGGGGGCGCAGCCAAAAGAGACCCAGTACTTC. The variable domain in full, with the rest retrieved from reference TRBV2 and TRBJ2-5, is EPEVTQTPSHQVTQMGQEVILRCVPISNHLYFYWYRQILGQKVEFLVSFYNNEISEKSEIFDDQFSVERPDGSNFTLKIRSTKLEDSAMYFCASRVGQGAQPKETQYFGPGTRLLVL.

CDR3: CASSLFPGRDYGYTF. The CDR3 bases are TGTGCCAGCAGTTTATTTCCCGGTAGGGACTATGGCTACACCTTC. The chain carries TRBV28 and TRBJ1-2; D is uncertain. In germline, CDR1 is MDHEN, CDR2 SYDVKM. This CDR3 region has 15 residues. The germline V and J ends were trimmed by 1 base and 3 bases, with 12 bases remaining between them.

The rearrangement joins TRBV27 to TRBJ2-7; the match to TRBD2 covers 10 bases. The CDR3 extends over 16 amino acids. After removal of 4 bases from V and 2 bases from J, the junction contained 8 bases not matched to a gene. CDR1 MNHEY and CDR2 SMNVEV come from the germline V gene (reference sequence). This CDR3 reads CASSSRLAGVTYEQYF. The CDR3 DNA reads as TGTGCCAGCAGTTCCCGCCTAGCGGGAGTAACCTACGAGCAGTACTTC.

The CDR3 DNA follows: TGTGCCAGCAGCTTGCTAGCGGGCCGTAACAATGAGCAGTTCTTC. This translates into CASSLLAGRNNEQFF. The V call is TRBV5-6, the J call TRBJ2-1; 8 nucleotides align to TRBD2. Germline V gene data show CDR1 as SGHDT and CDR2 as YYEEEE. CDR3 length equals 15 residues. V was pared by 1 base and J by 5 bases, with 5 bases of the junction left unmatched. The whole variable domain, filled in from reference TRBV5-6 and TRBJ2-1, reads DAGVTQSPTHLIKTRGQQVTLRCSPKSGHDTVSWYQQALGQGPQFIFQYYEEEERQRGNFPDRFSGHQFPNYSSELNVNALLLGDSALYLCASSLLAGRNNEQFFGPGTRLTVL.

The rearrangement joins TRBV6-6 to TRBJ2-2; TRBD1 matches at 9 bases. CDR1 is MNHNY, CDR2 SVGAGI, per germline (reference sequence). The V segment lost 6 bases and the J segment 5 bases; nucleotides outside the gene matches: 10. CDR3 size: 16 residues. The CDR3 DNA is TGTGCCAGCAGGAAGGGACAGGGAATTATGACCGGGGAGCTGTTTTTT. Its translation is CASRKGQGIMTGELFF.

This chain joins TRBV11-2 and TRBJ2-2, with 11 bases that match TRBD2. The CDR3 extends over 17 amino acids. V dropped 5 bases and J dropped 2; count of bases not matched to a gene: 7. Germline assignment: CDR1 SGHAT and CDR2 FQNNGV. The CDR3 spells CASSRTSGRFNTGELFF. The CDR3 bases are TGTGCCAGCAGCCGTACTAGCGGGAGATTTAACACCGGGGAGCTGTTTTTT.

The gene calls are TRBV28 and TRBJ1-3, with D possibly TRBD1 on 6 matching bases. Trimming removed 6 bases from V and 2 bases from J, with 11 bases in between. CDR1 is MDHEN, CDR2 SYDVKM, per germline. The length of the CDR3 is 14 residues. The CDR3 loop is CASRPGEAGNTIYF. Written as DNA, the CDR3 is TGTGCCAGCAGACCAGGGGAGGCTGGAAACACCATATATTTT.

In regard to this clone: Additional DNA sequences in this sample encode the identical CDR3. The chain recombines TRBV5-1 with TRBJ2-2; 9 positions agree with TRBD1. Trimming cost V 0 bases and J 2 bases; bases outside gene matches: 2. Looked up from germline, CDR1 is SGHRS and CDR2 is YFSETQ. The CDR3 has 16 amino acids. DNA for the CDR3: TGCGCCAGCAGCTTGGCGGGACAGGGAAACACCGGGGAGCTGTTTTTT. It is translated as CASSLAGQGNTGELFF.

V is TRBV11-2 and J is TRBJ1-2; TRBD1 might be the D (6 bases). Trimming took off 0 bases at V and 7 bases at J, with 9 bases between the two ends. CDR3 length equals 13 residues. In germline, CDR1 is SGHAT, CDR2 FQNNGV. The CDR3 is CASSLDIGGGYTF. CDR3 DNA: TGTGCCAGCAGCTTAGATATAGGGGGTGGCTACACCTTC.

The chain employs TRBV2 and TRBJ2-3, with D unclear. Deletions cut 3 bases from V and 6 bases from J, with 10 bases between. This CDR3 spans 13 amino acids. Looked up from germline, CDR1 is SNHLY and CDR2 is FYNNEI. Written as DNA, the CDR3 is TGTGCCAGCAGTGACTATTTGCGGGATACGCAGTATTTT. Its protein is CASSDYLRDTQYF. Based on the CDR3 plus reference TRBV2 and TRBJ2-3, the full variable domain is EPEVTQTPSHQVTQMGQEVILRCVPISNHLYFYWYRQILGQKVEFLVSFYNNEISEKSEIFDDQFSVERPDGSNFTLKIRSTKLEDSAMYFCASSDYLRDTQYFGPGTRLTVL.

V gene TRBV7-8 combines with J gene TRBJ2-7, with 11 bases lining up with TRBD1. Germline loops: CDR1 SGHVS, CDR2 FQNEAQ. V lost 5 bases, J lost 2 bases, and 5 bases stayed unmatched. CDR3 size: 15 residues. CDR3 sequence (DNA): TGTGCCAGCAGCCTAGGGACAGGGGGAACCTACGAGCAGTACTTC. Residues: CASSLGTGGTYEQYF.

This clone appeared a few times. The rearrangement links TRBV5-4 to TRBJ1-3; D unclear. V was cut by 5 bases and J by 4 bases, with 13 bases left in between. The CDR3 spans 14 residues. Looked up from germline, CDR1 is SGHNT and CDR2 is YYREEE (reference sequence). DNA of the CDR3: TGTGCCAGCAGTCGACCCGGGTTAGGAAACACCATATATTTT. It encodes CASSRPGLGNTIYF. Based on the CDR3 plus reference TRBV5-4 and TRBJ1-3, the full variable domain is ETGVTQSPTHLIKTRGQQVTLRCSSQSGHNTVSWYQQALGQGPQFIFQYYREEENGRGNFPPRFSGLQFPNYSSELNVNALELDDSALYLCASSRPGLGNTIYFGEGSWLTVV.

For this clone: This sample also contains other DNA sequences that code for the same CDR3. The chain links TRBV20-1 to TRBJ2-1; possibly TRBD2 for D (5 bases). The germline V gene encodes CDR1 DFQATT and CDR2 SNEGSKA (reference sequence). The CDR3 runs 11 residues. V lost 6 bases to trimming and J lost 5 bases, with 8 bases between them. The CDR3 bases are TGCAGTGCCCGGAGGAACAATGAGCAGTTCTTC. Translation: CSARRNNEQFF.

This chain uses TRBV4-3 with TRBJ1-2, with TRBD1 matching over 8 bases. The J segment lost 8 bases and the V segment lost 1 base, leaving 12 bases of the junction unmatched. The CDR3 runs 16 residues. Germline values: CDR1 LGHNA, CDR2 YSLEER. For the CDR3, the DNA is TGCGCCAGCAGCCAAGTCCCACAGGGGGGATCGTTCGGCTACACCTTC. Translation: CASSQVPQGGSFGYTF.

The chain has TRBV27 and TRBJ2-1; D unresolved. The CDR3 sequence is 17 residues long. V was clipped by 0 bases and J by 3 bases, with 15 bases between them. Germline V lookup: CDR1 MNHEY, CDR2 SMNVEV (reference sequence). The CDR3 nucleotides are TGTGCCAGCAGTTTATCGATTTTTCAAGCCGGCTACAATGAGCAGTTCTTC. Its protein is CASSLSIFQAGYNEQFF.

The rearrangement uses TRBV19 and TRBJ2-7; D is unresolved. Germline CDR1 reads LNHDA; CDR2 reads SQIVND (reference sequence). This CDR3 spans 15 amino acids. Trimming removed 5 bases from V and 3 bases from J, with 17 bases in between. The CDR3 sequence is CASSDEGGGVYEQYF. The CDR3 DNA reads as TGTGCCAGTAGTGACGAAGGTGGTGGGGTCTACGAGCAGTACTTC.